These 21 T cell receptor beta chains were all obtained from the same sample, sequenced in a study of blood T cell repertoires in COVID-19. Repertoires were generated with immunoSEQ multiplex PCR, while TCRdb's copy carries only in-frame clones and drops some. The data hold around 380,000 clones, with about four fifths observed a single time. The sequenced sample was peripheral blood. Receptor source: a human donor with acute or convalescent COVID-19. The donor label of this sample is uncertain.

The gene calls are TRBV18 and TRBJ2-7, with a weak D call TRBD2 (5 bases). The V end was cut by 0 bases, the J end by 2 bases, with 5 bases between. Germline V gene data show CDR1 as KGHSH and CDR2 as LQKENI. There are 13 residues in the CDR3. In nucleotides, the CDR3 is TGTGCCAGCTCACCACCGAGGGCCTACGAGCAGTACTTC. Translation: CASSPPRAYEQYF. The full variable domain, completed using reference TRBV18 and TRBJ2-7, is NAGVMQNPRHLVRRRGQEARLRCSPMKGHSHVYWYRQLPEEGLKFMVYLQKENIIDESGMPKERFSAEFPKEGPSILRIQQVVRGDSAAYFCASSPPRAYEQYFGPGTRLTVT.

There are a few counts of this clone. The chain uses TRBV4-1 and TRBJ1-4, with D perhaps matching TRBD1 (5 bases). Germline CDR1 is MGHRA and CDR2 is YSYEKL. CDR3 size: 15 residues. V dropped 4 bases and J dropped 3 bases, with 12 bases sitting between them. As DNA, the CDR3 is TGCGCCAGCAGCCTTGGGGGGGTCGCTAATGAAAAACTGTTTTTT. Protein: CASSLGGVANEKLFF.

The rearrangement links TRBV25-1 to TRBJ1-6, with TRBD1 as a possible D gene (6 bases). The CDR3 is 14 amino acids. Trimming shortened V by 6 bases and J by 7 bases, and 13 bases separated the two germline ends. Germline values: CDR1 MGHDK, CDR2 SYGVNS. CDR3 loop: CASSTGLGNSPLHF. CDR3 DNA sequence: TGTGCCAGCAGCACAGGGCTGGGGAATTCACCCCTCCACTTT.

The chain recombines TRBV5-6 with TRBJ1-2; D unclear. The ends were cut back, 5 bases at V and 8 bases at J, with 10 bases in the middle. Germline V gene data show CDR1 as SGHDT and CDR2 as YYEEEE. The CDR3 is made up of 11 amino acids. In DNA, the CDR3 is TGTGCCAGCAGTTGGGCCTCGGGCTACACCTTC. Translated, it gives CASSWASGYTF.

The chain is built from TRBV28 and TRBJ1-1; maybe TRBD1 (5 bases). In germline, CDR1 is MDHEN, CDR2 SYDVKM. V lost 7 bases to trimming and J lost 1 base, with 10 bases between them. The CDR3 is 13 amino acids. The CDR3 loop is CASMRGTNTEAFF. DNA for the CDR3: TGTGCCAGCATGCGGGGGACGAACACTGAAGCTTTCTTT. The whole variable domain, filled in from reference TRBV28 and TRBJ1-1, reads DVKVTQSSRYLVKRTGEKVFLECVQDMDHENMFWYRQDPGLGLRLIYFSYDVKMKEKGDIPEGYSVSREKKERFSLILESASTNQTSMYLCASMRGTNTEAFFGQGTRLTVV.

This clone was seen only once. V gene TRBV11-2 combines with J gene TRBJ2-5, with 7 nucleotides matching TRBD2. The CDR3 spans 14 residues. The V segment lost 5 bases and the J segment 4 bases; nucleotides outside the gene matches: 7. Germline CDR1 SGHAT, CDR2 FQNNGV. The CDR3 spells CASSTRPGGETQYF. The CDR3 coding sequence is TGTGCCAGCAGCACCCGCCCGGGGGGAGAGACCCAGTACTTC.

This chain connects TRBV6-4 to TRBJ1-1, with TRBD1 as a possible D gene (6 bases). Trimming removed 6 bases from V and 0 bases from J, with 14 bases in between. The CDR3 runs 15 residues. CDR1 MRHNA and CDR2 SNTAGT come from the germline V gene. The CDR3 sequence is CASRPRGSMNTEAFF. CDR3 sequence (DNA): TGTGCCAGCAGACCGAGGGGGAGCATGAACACTGAAGCTTTCTTT.

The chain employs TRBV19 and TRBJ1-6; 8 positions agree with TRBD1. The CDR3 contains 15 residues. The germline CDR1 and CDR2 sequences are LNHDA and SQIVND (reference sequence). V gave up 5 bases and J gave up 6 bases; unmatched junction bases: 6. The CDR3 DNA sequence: TGTGCCAGTAGTCTCGGGACAGGAACTAATTCACCCCTCCACTTT. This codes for CASSLGTGTNSPLHF.

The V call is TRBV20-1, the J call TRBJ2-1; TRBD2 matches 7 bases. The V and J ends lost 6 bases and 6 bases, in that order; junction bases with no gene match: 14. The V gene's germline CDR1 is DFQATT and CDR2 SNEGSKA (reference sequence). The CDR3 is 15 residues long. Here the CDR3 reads CSASLAPSGFNEQFF. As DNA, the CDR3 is TGCAGTGCAAGTTTAGCCCCTAGCGGTTTCAATGAGCAGTTCTTC.

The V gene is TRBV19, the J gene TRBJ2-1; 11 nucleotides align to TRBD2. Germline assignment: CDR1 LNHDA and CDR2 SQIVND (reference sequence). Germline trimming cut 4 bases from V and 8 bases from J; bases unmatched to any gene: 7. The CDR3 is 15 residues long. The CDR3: CASSNSGGAADEQFF. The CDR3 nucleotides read TGTGCCAGTAGTAATAGCGGGGGGGCCGCCGATGAGCAGTTCTTC. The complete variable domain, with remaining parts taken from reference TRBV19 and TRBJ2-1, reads DGGITQSPKYLFRKEGQNVTLSCEQNLNHDAMYWYRQDPGQGLRLIYYSQIVNDFQKGDIAEGYSVSREKKESFPLTVTSAQKNPTAFYLCASSNSGGAADEQFFGPGTRLTVL.

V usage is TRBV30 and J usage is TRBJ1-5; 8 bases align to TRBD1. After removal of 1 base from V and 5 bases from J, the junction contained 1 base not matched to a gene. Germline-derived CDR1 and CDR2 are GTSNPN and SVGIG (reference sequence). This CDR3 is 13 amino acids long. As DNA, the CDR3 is TGTGCCTGGAGTGAACAGGGGGATCAGCCCCAGCATTTT. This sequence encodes CAWSEQGDQPQHF.

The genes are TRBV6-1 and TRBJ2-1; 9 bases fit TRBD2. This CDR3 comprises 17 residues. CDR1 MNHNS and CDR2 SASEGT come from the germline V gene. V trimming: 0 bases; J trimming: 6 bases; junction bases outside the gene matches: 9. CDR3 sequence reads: CASSEALAGAISNEQFF. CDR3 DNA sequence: TGTGCCAGCAGTGAAGCCTTAGCGGGAGCGATCTCCAATGAGCAGTTCTTC.

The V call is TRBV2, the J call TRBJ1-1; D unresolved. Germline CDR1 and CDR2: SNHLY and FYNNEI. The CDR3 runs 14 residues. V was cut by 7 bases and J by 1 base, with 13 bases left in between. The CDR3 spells CASIRRGTNTEAFF. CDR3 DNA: TGTGCCAGCATTCGTCGGGGAACGAACACTGAAGCTTTCTTT.

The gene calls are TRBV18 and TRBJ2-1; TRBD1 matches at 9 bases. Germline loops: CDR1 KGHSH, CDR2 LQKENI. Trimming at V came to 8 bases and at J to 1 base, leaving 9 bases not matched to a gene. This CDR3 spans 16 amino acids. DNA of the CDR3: TGTGCCAGCGGAGCCCGGACAGGGGAGTCCTACAATGAGCAGTTCTTC. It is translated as CASGARTGESYNEQFF.

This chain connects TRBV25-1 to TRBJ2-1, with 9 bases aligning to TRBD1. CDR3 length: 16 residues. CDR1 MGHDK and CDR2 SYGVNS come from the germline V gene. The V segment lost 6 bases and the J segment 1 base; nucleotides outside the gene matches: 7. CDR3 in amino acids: CASSPPGTGSYNEQFF. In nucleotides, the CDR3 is TGTGCCAGCAGCCCCCCCGGGACAGGGTCCTACAATGAGCAGTTCTTC. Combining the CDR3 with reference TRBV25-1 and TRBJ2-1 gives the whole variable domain EADIYQTPRYLVIGTGKKITLECSQTMGHDKMYWYQQDPGMELHLIHYSYGVNSTEKGDLSSESTVSRIRTEHFPLTLESARPSHTSQYLCASSPPGTGSYNEQFFGPGTRLTVL.

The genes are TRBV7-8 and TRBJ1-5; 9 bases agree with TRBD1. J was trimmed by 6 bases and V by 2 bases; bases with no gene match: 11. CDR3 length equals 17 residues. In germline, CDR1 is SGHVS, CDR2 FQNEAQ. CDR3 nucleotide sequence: TGTGCCAGCAGCTTACGCCCGGGACAGGGTGGGGGTCAGCCCCAGCATTTT. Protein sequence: CASSLRPGQGGGQPQHF.

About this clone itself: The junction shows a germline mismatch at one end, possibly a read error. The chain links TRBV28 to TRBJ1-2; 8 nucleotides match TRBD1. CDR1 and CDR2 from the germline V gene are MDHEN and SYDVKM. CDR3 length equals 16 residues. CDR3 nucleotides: TGTGCCAGCAGGTTATGGTCGACAGGGGACCCCTATGGCTACACCTTC. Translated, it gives CASRLWSTGDPYGYTF.

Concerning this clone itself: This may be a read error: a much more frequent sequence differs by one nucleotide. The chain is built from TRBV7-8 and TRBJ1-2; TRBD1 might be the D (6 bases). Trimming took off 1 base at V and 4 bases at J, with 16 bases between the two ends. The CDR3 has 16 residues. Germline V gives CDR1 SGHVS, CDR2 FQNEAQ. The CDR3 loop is CASSLEGRGTSYGYTF. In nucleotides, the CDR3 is TGTGCCAGCAGCTTAGAGGGGAGGGGGACATCCTATGGCTACACCTTC.

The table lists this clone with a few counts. The CDR3 spells CASSEFGVYGYTF. The CDR3 DNA reads as TGCGCCAGCAGTGAGTTCGGGGTGTATGGCTACACCTTC. V and J are TRBV10-2 and TRBJ1-2; D is undetermined. CDR3 length: 13 residues. With 1 base removed from V and 5 bases from J, the gap between germline ends came to 8 bases. The germline V gene has CDR1 WSHSY and CDR2 SAAADI.

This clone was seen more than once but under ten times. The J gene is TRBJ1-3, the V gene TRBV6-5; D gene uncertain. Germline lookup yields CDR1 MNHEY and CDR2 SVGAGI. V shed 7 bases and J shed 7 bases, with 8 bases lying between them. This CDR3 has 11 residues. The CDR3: CASITGNTIYF. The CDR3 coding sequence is TGTGCCAGCATTACGGGGAACACCATATATTTT.

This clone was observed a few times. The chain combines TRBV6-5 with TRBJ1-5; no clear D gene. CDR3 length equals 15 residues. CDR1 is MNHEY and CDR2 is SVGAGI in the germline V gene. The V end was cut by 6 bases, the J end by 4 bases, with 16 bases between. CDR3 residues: CASRPPGLSNQPQHF. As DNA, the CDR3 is TGTGCCAGCAGGCCGCCGGGGTTAAGTAATCAGCCCCAGCATTTT.